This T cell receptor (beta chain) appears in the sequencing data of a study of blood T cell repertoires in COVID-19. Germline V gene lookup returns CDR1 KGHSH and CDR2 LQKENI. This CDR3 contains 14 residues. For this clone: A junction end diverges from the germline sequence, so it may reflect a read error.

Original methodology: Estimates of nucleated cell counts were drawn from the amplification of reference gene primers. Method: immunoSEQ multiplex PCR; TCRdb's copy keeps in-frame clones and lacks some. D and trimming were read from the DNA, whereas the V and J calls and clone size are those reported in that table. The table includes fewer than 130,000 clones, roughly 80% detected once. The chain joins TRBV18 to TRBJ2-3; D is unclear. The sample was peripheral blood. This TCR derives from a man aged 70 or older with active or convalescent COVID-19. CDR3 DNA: TGTGCCAGCTCCCCACCTGATTCGACACGTACGCAGTATTTT. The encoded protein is CASSPPDSTRTQYF. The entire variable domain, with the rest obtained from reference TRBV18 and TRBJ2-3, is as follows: NAGVMQNPRHLVRRRGQEARLRCSPMKGHSHVYWYRQLPEEGLKFMVYLQKENIIDESGMPKERFSAEFPKEGPSILRIQQVVRGDSAAYFCASSPPDSTRTQYFGPGTRLTVL.